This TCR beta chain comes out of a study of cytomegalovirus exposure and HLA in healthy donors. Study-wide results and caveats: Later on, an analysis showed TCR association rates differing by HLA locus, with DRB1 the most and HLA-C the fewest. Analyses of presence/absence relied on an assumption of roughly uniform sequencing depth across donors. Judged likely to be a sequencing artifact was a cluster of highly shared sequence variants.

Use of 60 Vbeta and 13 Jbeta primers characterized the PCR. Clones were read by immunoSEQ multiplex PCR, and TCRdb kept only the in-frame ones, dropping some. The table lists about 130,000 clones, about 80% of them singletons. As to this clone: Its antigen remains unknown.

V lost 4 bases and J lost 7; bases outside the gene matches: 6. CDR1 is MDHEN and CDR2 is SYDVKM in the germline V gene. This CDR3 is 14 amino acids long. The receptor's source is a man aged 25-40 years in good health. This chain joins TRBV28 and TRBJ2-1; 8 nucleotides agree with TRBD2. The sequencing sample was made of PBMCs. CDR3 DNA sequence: TGTGCCAGCAGTTCCGGGGGGGGTTGGAATGAGCAGTTCTTC. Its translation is CASSSGGGWNEQFF.